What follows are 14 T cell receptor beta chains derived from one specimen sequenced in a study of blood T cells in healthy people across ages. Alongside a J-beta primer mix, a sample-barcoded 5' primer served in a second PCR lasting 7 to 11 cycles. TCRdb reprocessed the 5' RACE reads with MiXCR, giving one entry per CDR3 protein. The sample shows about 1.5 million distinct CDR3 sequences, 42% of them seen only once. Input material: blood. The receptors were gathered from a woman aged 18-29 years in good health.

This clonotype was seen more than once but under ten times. The DNA of the CDR3 is TGTGCCAGCAGCGGTGATGGGGGTCACTATGGCTACACCTTC. It specifies CASSGDGGHYGYTF. The J gene is TRBJ1-2, the V gene TRBV6-5; TRBD1 is a possible D gene (5 bases). The V end lost 6 bases, the J end lost 3 bases, and 14 bases lay between the germline ends. Per the germline V gene, CDR1 is MNHEY and CDR2 is SVGAGI. The length of the CDR3 is 14 residues.

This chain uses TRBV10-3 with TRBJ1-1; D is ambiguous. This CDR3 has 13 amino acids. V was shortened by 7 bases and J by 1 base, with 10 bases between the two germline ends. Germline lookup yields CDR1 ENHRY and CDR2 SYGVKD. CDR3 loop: CAINGRENTEAFF. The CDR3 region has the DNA TGTGCCATCAACGGACGGGAGAACACTGAAGCTTTCTTT.

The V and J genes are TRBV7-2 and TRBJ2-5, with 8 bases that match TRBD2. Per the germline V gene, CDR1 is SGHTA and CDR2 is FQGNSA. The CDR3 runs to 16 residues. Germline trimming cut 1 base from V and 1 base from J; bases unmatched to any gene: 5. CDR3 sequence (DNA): TGTGCCAGCAGCTTAGGAGCGGGAGTTCCCCAAGAGACCCAGTACTTC. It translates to CASSLGAGVPQETQYF. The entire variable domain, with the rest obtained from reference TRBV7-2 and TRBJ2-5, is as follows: GAGVSQSPSNKVTEKGKDVELRCDPISGHTALYWYRQSLGQGLEFLIYFQGNSAPDKSGLPSDRFSAERTGGSVSTLTIQRTQQEDSAVYLCASSLGAGVPQETQYFGPGTRLLVL.

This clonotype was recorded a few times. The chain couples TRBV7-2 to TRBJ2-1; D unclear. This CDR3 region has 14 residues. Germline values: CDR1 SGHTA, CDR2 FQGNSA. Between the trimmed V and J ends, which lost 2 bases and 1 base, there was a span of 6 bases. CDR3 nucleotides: TGTGCCAGCAGCTTACCCGAGTCCTACAATGAGCAGTTCTTC. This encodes CASSLPESYNEQFF.

CDR3 region: CSARPNQGAYEQYF. Written as DNA, the CDR3 is TGCAGTGCTAGGCCCAATCAGGGCGCCTACGAGCAGTACTTC. The J gene is TRBJ2-7, the V gene TRBV20-1; the D gene is possibly TRBD1 (5 bases). Germline assignment: CDR1 DFQATT and CDR2 SNEGSKA (reference sequence). This CDR3 region has 14 residues. The V end lost 3 bases, the J end lost 2 bases, and 14 bases lay between the germline ends.

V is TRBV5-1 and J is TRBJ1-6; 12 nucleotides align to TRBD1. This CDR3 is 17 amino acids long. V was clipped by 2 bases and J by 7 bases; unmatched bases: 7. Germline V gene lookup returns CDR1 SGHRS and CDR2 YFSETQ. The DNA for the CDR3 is TGCGCCAGCAGCTTAACGGAGGGACAGGGGGCGAATTCACCCCTCCACTTT. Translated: CASSLTEGQGANSPLHF.

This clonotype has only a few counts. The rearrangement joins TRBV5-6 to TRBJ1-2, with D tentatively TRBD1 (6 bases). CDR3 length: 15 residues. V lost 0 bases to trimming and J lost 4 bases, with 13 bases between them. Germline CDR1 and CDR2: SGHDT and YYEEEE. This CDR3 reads CASSLVDRMAYGYTF. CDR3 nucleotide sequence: TGTGCCAGCAGCTTGGTAGACAGGATGGCCTATGGCTACACCTTC.

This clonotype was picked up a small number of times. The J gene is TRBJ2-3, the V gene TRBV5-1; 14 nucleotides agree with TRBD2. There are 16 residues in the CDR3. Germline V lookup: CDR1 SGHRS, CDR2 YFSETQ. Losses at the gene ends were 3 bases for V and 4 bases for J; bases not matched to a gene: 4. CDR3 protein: CASSWGTSGGPDTQYF. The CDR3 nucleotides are TGCGCCAGCAGCTGGGGGACTAGCGGGGGACCAGATACGCAGTATTTT. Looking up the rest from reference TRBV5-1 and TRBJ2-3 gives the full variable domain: KAGVTQTPRYLIKTRGQQVTLSCSPISGHRSVSWYQQTPGQGLQFLFEYFSETQRNKGNFPGRFSGRQFSNSRSEMNVSTLELGDSALYLCASSWGTSGGPDTQYFGPGTRLTVL.

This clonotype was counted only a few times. As DNA, the CDR3 is TGTGCCAGCACCCCGATCCCGGGCAGTCCAACCTACGAGCAGTACTTC. Amino acids: CASTPIPGSPTYEQYF. The gene calls are TRBV16 and TRBJ2-7, with D uncertain. The CDR3 is made up of 16 amino acids. Trimming shortened V by 7 bases and J by 2 bases, and 21 bases separated the two germline ends. Looked up from germline, CDR1 is KGHSY and CDR2 is FQNENV.

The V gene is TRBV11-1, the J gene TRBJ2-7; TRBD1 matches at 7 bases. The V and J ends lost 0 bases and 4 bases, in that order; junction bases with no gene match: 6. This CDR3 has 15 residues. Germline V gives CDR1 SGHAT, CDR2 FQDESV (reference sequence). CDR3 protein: CASSLALRDSYEQYF. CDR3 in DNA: TGTGCCAGCAGCTTAGCGCTCCGGGACAGTTACGAGCAGTACTTC.

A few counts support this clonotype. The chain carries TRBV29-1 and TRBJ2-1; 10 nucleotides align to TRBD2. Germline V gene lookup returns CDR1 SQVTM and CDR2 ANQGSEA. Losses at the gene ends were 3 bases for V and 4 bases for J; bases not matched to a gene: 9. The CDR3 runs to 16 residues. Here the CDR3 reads CSVEKRLAGTYNEQFF. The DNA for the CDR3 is TGCAGCGTTGAGAAACGACTAGCGGGCACTTACAATGAGCAGTTCTTC.

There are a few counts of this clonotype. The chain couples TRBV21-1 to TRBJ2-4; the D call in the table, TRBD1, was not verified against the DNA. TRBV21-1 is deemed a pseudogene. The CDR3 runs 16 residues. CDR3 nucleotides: TGTGCCAGCAGCAAAGGGTGGGACCCAGCCAAAAACATTCAGTACTTC. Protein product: CASSKGWDPAKNIQYF.

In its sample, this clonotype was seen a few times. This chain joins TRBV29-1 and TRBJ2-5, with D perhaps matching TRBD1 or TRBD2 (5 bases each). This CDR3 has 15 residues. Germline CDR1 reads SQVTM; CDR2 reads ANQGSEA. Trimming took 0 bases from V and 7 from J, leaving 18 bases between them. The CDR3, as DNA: TGCAGCGTTGAAGATCTTCAGCGAGGGGAAGGGACCCAGTACTTC. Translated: CSVEDLQRGEGTQYF. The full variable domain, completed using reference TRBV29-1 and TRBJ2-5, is SAVISQKPSRDICQRGTSLTIQCQVDSQVTMMFWYRQQPGQSLTLIATANQGSEATYESGFVIDKFPISRPNLTFSTLTVSNMSPEDSSIYLCSVEDLQRGEGTQYFGPGTRLLVL.

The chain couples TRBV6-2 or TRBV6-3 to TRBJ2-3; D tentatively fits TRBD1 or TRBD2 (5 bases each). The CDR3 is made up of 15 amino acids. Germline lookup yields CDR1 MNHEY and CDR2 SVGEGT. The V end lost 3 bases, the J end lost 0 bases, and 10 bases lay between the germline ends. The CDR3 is CASSYRGWSTDTQYF. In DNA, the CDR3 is TGTGCCAGCAGTTATCGGGGCTGGAGCACAGATACGCAGTATTTT.